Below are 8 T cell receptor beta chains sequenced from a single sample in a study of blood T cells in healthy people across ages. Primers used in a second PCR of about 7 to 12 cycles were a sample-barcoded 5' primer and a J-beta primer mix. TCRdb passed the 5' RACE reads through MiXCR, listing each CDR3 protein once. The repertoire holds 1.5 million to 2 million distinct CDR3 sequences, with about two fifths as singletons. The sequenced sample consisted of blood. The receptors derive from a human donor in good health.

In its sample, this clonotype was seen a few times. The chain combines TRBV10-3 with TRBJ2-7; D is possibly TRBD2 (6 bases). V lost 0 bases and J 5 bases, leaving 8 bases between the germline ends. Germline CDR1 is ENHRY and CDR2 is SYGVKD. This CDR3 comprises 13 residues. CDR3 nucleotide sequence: TGTGCCATCAGTGAGTCTGGCGGGGACGAGCAGTACTTC. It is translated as CAISESGGDEQYF.

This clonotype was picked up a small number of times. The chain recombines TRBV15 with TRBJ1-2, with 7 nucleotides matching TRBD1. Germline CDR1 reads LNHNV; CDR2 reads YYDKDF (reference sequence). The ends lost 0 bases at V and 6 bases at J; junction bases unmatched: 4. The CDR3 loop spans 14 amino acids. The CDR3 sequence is CATSRESQGDGYTF. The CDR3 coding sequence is TGTGCCACCAGCAGAGAATCCCAGGGGGATGGCTACACCTTC.

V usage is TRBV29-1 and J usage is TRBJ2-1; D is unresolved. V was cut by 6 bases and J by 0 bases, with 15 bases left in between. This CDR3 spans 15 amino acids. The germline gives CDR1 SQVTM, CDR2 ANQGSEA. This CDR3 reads CSVSQGPSSYNEQFF. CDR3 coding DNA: TGCAGCGTCTCTCAAGGTCCGAGCTCCTACAATGAGCAGTTCTTC.

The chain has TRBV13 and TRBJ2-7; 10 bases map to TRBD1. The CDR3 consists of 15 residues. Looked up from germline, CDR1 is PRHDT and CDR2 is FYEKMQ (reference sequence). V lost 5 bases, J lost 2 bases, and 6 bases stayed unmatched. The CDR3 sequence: CASSGGQGRTYEQYF. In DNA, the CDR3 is TGTGCCAGCAGCGGGGGACAGGGGCGCACCTACGAGCAGTACTTC.

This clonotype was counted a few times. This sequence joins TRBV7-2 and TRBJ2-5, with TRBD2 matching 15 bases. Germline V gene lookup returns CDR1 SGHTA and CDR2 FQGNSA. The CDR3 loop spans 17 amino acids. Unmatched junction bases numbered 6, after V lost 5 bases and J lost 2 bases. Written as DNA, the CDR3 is TGTGCCAGCAGCATAGGACTAGCGGGGGGGATTCAAGAGACCCAGTACTTC. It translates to CASSIGLAGGIQETQYF.

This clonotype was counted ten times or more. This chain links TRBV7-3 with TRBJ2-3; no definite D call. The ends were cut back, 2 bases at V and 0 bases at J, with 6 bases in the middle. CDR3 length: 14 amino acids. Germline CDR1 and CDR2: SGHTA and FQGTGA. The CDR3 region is CASSLGASTDTQYF. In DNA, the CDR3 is TGTGCCAGCAGCTTAGGCGCTAGCACAGATACGCAGTATTTT.

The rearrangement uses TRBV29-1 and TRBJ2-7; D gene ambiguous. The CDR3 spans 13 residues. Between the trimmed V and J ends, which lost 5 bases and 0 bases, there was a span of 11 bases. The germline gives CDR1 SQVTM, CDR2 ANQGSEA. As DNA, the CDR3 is TGCAGCGTTTCGCCCGAGAGCTCCTACGAGCAGTACTTC. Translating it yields CSVSPESSYEQYF.

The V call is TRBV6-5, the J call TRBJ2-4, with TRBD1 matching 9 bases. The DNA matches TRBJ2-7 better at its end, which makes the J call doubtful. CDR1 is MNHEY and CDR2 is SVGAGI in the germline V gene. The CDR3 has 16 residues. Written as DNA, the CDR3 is TGTGCCAGCAGTTCTGCCCCGGACAGGGGCTACTACGAGCAGTACTTC. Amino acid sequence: CASSSAPDRGYYEQYF.